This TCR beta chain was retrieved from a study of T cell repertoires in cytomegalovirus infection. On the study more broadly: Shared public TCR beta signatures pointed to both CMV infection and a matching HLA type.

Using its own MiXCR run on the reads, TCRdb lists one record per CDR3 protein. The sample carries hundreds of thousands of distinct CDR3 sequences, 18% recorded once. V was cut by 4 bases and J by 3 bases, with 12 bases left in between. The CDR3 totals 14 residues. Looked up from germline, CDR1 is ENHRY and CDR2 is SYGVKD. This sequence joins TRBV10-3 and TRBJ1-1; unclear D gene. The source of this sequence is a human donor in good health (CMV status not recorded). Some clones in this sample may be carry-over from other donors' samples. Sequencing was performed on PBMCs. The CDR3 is CAISGWGSDTEAFF. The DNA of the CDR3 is TGTGCCATCAGTGGTTGGGGAAGTGACACTGAAGCTTTCTTT.